A single TCR beta chain is shown here with its context. The record originates from a study of T-cell reconstitution after alpha-beta-depleted transplantation in children. During its preparation, the TCRbeta library received unique molecular identifiers. TCRdb analysed the PCR reads with MiXCR anew, one entry per CDR3 protein. The sample holds about 610,000 distinct CDR3 sequences, under 12% seen once. The CDR3 covers 17 residues. Germline assignment: CDR1 MNHEY and CDR2 SVGEGT. Trimming removed 0 bases from V and 8 bases from J, with 20 bases in between. The rearrangement uses TRBV6-2 or TRBV6-3 and TRBJ1-5; a possible D gene is TRBD1 (5 bases). The TCR originated in a human donor who donated a stem cell graft to a child with acute myeloid leukemia. This material consisted of PBMCs from the stem cell graft donor, taken from the stem cell graft. CDR3: CASSYSLGGPRREPQHF. CDR3 bases: TGTGCCAGCAGTTACTCCCTCGGGGGACCGCGGAGAGAGCCCCAGCATTTT.